These 6 T cell receptor beta chains originate from one sample sequenced in a study of CD8+CD57+ T cells in acquired aplastic anemia listed by TCRdb under 2018. Flow cytometry had shown CD8+CD57+ cell expansion in the patients selected for sequencing. Reads for this sample came from an Illumina HiSeq 2000. Genomic DNA served as template for TCR beta VDJ combination and CDR3 sequence profiling. The public sequencing data were trimmed at Q25 with fastp and processed into clonotypes with MiXCR by TCRdb, which kept only in-frame beta chains. Rows are unified per CDR3 protein, each entry keeping the most common DNA and genes. Here the sample has about 170,000 distinct CDR3 sequences; around 50% occur a single time. Jointly, the top ten make up over 0.95% of the sample. The sample consisted of sorted CD4+, CD8+, or CD8+CD57+ T cells (not recorded which) from PBMCs. Every receptor here comes from a human donor with aplastic anemia.

This clonotype was detected a few times. V usage is TRBV15 and J usage is TRBJ2-7; 7 bases fit TRBD2. Germline V CDR1 and CDR2: LNHNV, YYDKDF (reference sequence). Losses at the gene ends were 0 bases for V and 5 bases for J; bases not matched to a gene: 7. There are 15 residues in the CDR3. The CDR3 nucleotides are TGTGCCACCAGCAGAGAGCGGGAGATGTTTAACGAGCAGTACTTC. Translated, it gives CATSREREMFNEQYF.

This clonotype has ten or more counts. V usage is TRBV2 and J usage is TRBJ2-1; 11 positions match TRBD2. This CDR3 has 19 amino acids. The V gene's germline CDR1 is SNHLY and CDR2 FYNNEI. V lost 1 base to trimming and J lost 0 bases; unmatched junction nucleotides: 8. The chain's CDR3 is CASSEVTSSGGSSYNEQFF. CDR3 nucleotide sequence: TGTGCCAGCAGTGAAGTAACCTCTAGCGGGGGGTCCTCCTACAATGAGCAGTTCTTC.

The table lists this clonotype with many counts. This rearrangement joins TRBV18 to TRBJ1-6, with 7 bases that match TRBD1. The length of the CDR3 is 15 residues. After removal of 4 bases from V and 9 bases from J, the junction contained 9 bases not matched to a gene. Germline V CDR1 and CDR2: KGHSH, LQKENI. CDR3 DNA sequence: TGTGCCAGCTCACTAAACAGGGGTGGTAGTTCACCCCTCCACTTT. It translates to CASSLNRGGSSPLHF.

The V call is TRBV20-1, the J call TRBJ2-3; the match to TRBD2 covers 7 bases. In germline, CDR1 is DFQATT, CDR2 SNEGSKA (reference sequence). V shed 3 bases, J shed 4 bases, and the junction held 7 bases outside the gene matches. CDR3 length: 14 residues. The CDR3 region is CSASSPAGSDTQYF. CDR3 coding DNA: TGCAGTGCTAGTTCCCCAGCGGGGTCAGATACGCAGTATTTT.

The CDR3 loop reads CASSLGTGGDYGYTF. The DNA for the CDR3 is TGCGCCAGCAGCTTGGGGACAGGGGGCGACTATGGCTACACCTTC. This rearrangement joins TRBV5-1 to TRBJ1-2; 11 bases are a match to TRBD1. Trimming removed 0 bases from V and 3 bases from J; junction bases left unmatched: 1. Germline CDR1 is SGHRS and CDR2 is YFSETQ. This CDR3 contains 15 residues.

This clonotype was picked up a small number of times. This chain uses TRBV19 with TRBJ2-7, with D maybe TRBD1 (5 bases). This CDR3 has 13 residues. Trimming stripped 1 base from V and 7 bases from J, with 11 bases between. In germline, CDR1 is LNHDA, CDR2 SQIVND (reference sequence). The CDR3 sequence is CASSIGQLREQYF. The DNA of the CDR3 is TGTGCCAGTAGTATAGGACAGCTTCGGGAGCAGTACTTC.